This TCR beta chain was documented in a study of T cell changes during pregnancy in multiple sclerosis. V lost 3 bases to trimming and J lost 2 bases; unmatched junction nucleotides: 4. Looked up from germline, CDR1 is MDHEN and CDR2 is SYDVKM. The CDR3 loop spans 15 amino acids. Sequenced by immunoSEQ multiplex PCR; TCRdb stores in-frame clones only, minus some. The sample consists of roughly 100,000 clones, 92% of them appearing once. The sample holds a few counts of this clone. This sequence originates from a female donor with multiple sclerosis, enrolled in a pregnancy study. This sequence joins TRBV28 and TRBJ2-3, with 8 bases matching TRBD2. The material was peripheral blood, obtained after pregnancy. The CDR3 coding sequence is TGTGCCAGCAGTTTGCAAGGACTAGCCACAGATACGCAGTATTTT. Translated: CASSLQGLATDTQYF.